These 25 T cell receptor beta chains were sequenced from one sample in a study of blood T cell repertoires in COVID-19. Here immunoSEQ multiplex PCR was the method, and the copy in TCRdb shows in-frame clones only, minus some. Of approximately 440,000 clones detected, approximately 90% appear once; the ten largest clones hold 0.65% to 0.9%. What was sequenced was PBMCs or T cells enriched from blood (not recorded which). These receptors were taken from a woman between 18 and 29 years old who had recovered from COVID-19.

J is TRBJ1-3 and V is TRBV7-8; no clear D. Per germline, CDR1 SGHVS and CDR2 FQNEAQ. The CDR3 contains 15 residues. V lost 0 bases, J lost 4 bases, and 10 bases lay in between. CDR3 sequence: CASSLAGKSGNTIYF. CDR3 nucleotides: TGTGCCAGCAGCTTAGCGGGCAAGTCGGGAAACACCATATATTTT.

The gene calls are TRBV6-2 or TRBV6-3 and TRBJ2-3, with 7 nucleotides matching TRBD2. Germline V CDR1 and CDR2: MNHEY, SVGEGT. There are 16 residues in the CDR3. V lost 2 bases and J lost 6; bases outside the gene matches: 11. CDR3 bases: TGTGCCAGCAGTTACGAATCAAGCGGGGAAAGGGATACGCAGTATTTT. Protein sequence: CASSYESSGERDTQYF.

This clone was counted once. V gene TRBV7-2 combines with J gene TRBJ1-2; 8 bases are a match to TRBD1. Germline V gene lookup returns CDR1 SGHTA and CDR2 FQGNSA. The CDR3 sequence is 14 residues long. Germline trimming cut 0 bases from V and 4 bases from J; bases unmatched to any gene: 1. The CDR3 coding sequence is TGTGCCAGCAGCTTAGCGACAGGGGTCTATGGCTACACCTTC. Encoded protein: CASSLATGVYGYTF.

The genes are TRBV2 and TRBJ2-7; TRBD1 matches at 7 bases. The length of the CDR3 is 13 residues. Losses at the gene ends were 9 bases for V and 1 base for J; bases not matched to a gene: 6. Germline CDR1 and CDR2: SNHLY and FYNNEI. CDR3 loop: CASLTGQSYEQYF. The CDR3 DNA is TGTGCCAGTTTGACAGGGCAGTCCTACGAGCAGTACTTC.

The chain carries TRBV18 and TRBJ2-3; unclear D gene. Germline V lookup: CDR1 KGHSH, CDR2 LQKENI. V lost 6 bases and J 8 bases, leaving 15 bases between the germline ends. The CDR3 has 13 amino acids. The CDR3 sequence is CASSPEVVATQYF. Here the CDR3 DNA reads TGTGCCAGCTCCCCCGAGGTAGTCGCTACGCAGTATTTT. Supplemented by reference TRBV18 and TRBJ2-3, the full variable domain reads NAGVMQNPRHLVRRRGQEARLRCSPMKGHSHVYWYRQLPEEGLKFMVYLQKENIIDESGMPKERFSAEFPKEGPSILRIQQVVRGDSAAYFCASSPEVVATQYFGPGTRLTVL.

The V and J genes are TRBV10-3 and TRBJ2-7, with TRBD1 as a possible D gene (5 bases). The CDR3 sequence is 12 residues long. CDR1 and CDR2 (germline): ENHRY, SYGVKD. Trimming removed 9 bases at V and 1 base at J, with 10 bases between. The CDR3 loop is CAMGPYSYEQYF. CDR3 DNA sequence: TGTGCCATGGGGCCTTATTCCTACGAGCAGTACTTC.

The chain couples TRBV2 to TRBJ1-1; weak D call: TRBD1 (5 bases). Germline CDR1 SNHLY, CDR2 FYNNEI. This CDR3 is built from 15 residues. V was trimmed by 4 bases and J by 8 bases, leaving 20 bases between them. As DNA, the CDR3 is TGTGCCAGCAGTGTAATCCGGTGGAGGGGAAGAGAAGCTTTCTTT. It encodes CASSVIRWRGREAFF. Looking up the rest from reference TRBV2 and TRBJ1-1 gives the full variable domain: EPEVTQTPSHQVTQMGQEVILRCVPISNHLYFYWYRQILGQKVEFLVSFYNNEISEKSEIFDDQFSVERPDGSNFTLKIRSTKLEDSAMYFCASSVIRWRGREAFFGQGTRLTVV.

The J gene is TRBJ1-4, the V gene TRBV28; D uncertain. V was clipped by 5 bases and J by 0 bases, with 10 bases between them. The CDR3 contains 15 residues. Germline CDR1 is MDHEN and CDR2 is SYDVKM. CDR3 region: CASSPAGSTNEKLFF. In DNA form, the CDR3 reads TGTGCCAGCAGTCCCGCCGGGTCAACTAATGAAAAACTGTTTTTT.

V gene TRBV11-2 combines with J gene TRBJ2-7, with D possibly being TRBD1 (5 bases). Germline assignment: CDR1 SGHAT and CDR2 FQNNGV. V was trimmed by 2 bases and J by 1 base, leaving 12 bases between them. The CDR3 spans 15 residues. Written as DNA, the CDR3 is TGTGCCAGCAGCTTAACCCGGACATTATCCTACGAGCAGTACTTC. Its protein is CASSLTRTLSYEQYF. Looking up the rest from reference TRBV11-2 and TRBJ2-7 gives the full variable domain: EAGVAQSPRYKIIEKRQSVAFWCNPISGHATLYWYQQILGQGPKLLIQFQNNGVVDDSQLPKDRFSAERLKGVDSTLKIQPAKLEDSAVYLCASSLTRTLSYEQYFGPGTRLTVT.

The chain has TRBV24-1 and TRBJ2-2; tentative D call: TRBD1 (6 bases). The germline V and J ends were trimmed by 2 bases and 3 bases, with 9 bases remaining between them. CDR3 length: 15 amino acids. CDR1 and CDR2 from the germline V gene are KGHDR and SFDVKD. CDR3 in amino acids: CATSDSGQYTGELFF. The CDR3 nucleotides are TGTGCCACCAGTGATTCCGGACAGTACACCGGGGAGCTGTTTTTT.

This rearrangement joins TRBV24-1 to TRBJ2-1; 7 bases align to TRBD2. V was pared by 4 bases and J by 4 bases, with 3 bases of the junction left unmatched. In germline, CDR1 is KGHDR, CDR2 SFDVKD. The CDR3 is 14 amino acids. The CDR3, as DNA: TGTGCCACCAGTGAGTCCGGGAGGTACAATGAGCAGTTCTTC. Encoded protein: CATSESGRYNEQFF.

The chain joins TRBV15 to TRBJ2-3, with D possibly being TRBD1 (6 bases). V lost 4 bases, J lost 2 bases, and 19 bases lay in between. Germline CDR1 and CDR2: LNHNV and YYDKDF (reference sequence). The CDR3 is made up of 17 amino acids. CDR3 DNA: TGTGCCACCAGCATTGACATAGGGGGATATACCACAGATACGCAGTATTTT. Translation: CATSIDIGGYTTDTQYF.

V and J are TRBV7-9 and TRBJ1-2; D is unresolved. Trimming stripped 8 bases from V and 8 bases from J, with 18 bases between. Germline V gives CDR1 SEHNR, CDR2 FQNEAQ (reference sequence). The CDR3 sequence is 13 residues long. The CDR3 region has the DNA TGTGCCAGCTCCCCAGCGAGCGTGGAAGGCTACACCTTC. Its translation is CASSPASVEGYTF.

The rearrangement joins TRBV7-2 to TRBJ1-3; TRBD1 is a possible D gene (5 bases). Trimming cost V 1 base and J 0 bases, with 7 bases left between them. Germline V gene lookup returns CDR1 SGHTA and CDR2 FQGNSA. This CDR3 has 15 amino acids. CDR3 sequence: CASSLGQSSGNTIYF. In DNA, the CDR3 is TGTGCCAGCAGCTTAGGACAGTCCTCTGGAAACACCATATATTTT.

The chain is built from TRBV5-1 and TRBJ2-3; D ambiguous. The CDR3 is 14 amino acids. V was shortened by 3 bases and J by 4 bases, with 12 bases between the two germline ends. Germline V CDR1 and CDR2: SGHRS, YFSETQ. The CDR3, as DNA: TGCGCCAGCAGCTCGAGGATGGGTTCAGATACGCAGTATTTT. Protein product: CASSSRMGSDTQYF.

This chain uses TRBV5-4 with TRBJ1-2; TRBD1 agrees at 7 bases. CDR1 is SGHNT, CDR2 YYREEE, per germline (reference sequence). The V segment lost 4 bases and the J segment 0 bases; nucleotides outside the gene matches: 6. This CDR3 is 15 amino acids long. CDR3 in DNA: TGTGCCAGCAGCCTACAGGGGCCCTCTAACTATGGCTACACCTTC. This encodes CASSLQGPSNYGYTF.

V and J are TRBV6-5 and TRBJ2-3; TRBD2 agrees at 7 bases. The J segment lost 4 bases and the V segment lost 7 bases, leaving 8 bases of the junction unmatched. The CDR3 sequence is 14 residues long. Germline V gene sequence: CDR1 MNHEY, CDR2 SVGAGI. DNA of the CDR3: TGTGCCAGCACCCTTGCGGGGGTATCAGATACGCAGTATTTT. As protein: CASTLAGVSDTQYF.

The genes are TRBV5-1 and TRBJ2-5; the D gene is possibly TRBD1 (5 bases). Germline CDR1 is SGHRS and CDR2 is YFSETQ. The CDR3 is made up of 15 amino acids. Trimming removed 0 bases at V and 1 base at J, with 10 bases between. In nucleotides, the CDR3 is TGCGCCAGCAGCTTGGGACAGACGTCCCAAGAGACCCAGTACTTC. This translates into CASSLGQTSQETQYF.

CDR3 bases: TGCGCCAGCAGCTTGTCGGGGACAGGGAGCGCCCTGAACACTGAAGCTTTCTTT. Residues: CASSLSGTGSALNTEAFF. The chain has TRBV5-1 and TRBJ1-1, with TRBD1 matching over 9 bases. Trimming cost V 1 base and J 0 bases; bases outside gene matches: 10. Looked up from germline, CDR1 is SGHRS and CDR2 is YFSETQ. The CDR3 spans 18 residues.

The J gene is TRBJ2-7, the V gene TRBV5-1, with TRBD1 identical over 7 bases. Losses at the gene ends were 6 bases for V and 3 bases for J; bases not matched to a gene: 9. There are 14 residues in the CDR3. CDR1 and CDR2 from the germline V gene are SGHRS and YFSETQ. CDR3 loop: CASTQRQGYYEQYF. The DNA of the CDR3 is TGCGCCAGCACCCAAAGACAGGGCTACTACGAGCAGTACTTC.

The V call is TRBV27, the J call TRBJ1-1; 7 bases fit TRBD1. Germline assignment: CDR1 MNHEY and CDR2 SMNVEV (reference sequence). The CDR3 is 14 amino acids. The V segment lost 5 bases and the J segment 5 bases; nucleotides outside the gene matches: 8. The chain's CDR3 is CASSPGQVWTEAFF. CDR3 DNA sequence: TGTGCCAGCAGTCCCGGACAGGTGTGGACTGAAGCTTTCTTT.

This clone occurred once. V is TRBV2 and J is TRBJ1-1; D uncertain. CDR3 length: 13 residues. Trimming cost V 8 bases and J 1 base, with 11 bases left between them. CDR1 and CDR2 from the germline V gene are SNHLY and FYNNEI. CDR3 bases: TGTGCCAGCTGGAGGGAACGGAACACTGAAGCTTTCTTT. It specifies CASWRERNTEAFF.

The chain couples TRBV18 to TRBJ1-5; 7 bases line up with TRBD1. The CDR3 has 14 amino acids. V shed 4 bases and J 4 bases; nucleotides not matched to a gene: 4. Germline assignment: CDR1 KGHSH and CDR2 LQKENI. The CDR3 protein is CASSHSGGNQPQHF. In DNA form, the CDR3 reads TGTGCCAGCTCACACTCAGGGGGTAATCAGCCCCAGCATTTT.

With regard to this clone: In the same sample, other DNA sequences code for this CDR3. The V call is TRBV5-1, the J call TRBJ2-2; tentative D call: TRBD1 (6 bases). The CDR3 has 15 amino acids. The V and J ends lost 0 bases and 2 bases respectively, with 8 bases between them. Germline CDR1 is SGHRS and CDR2 is YFSETQ. This CDR3 is CASSLAGANTGELFF. In DNA form, the CDR3 reads TGCGCCAGCAGCTTGGCAGGGGCCAACACCGGGGAGCTGTTTTTT.

CDR3 bases: TGCGCCAGCAGCCAAGGGAACAGTGATATCTATGGCTACACCTTC. It codes for CASSQGNSDIYGYTF. The chain couples TRBV4-1 to TRBJ1-2; D uncertain. Germline CDR1 MGHRA, CDR2 YSYEKL. The length of the CDR3 is 15 residues. V lost 1 base, J lost 4 bases, and 13 bases lay in between.